Following are 13 T cell receptor beta chains from one sample sequenced in a study of post-analysis software for immune sequencing data. Study-wide findings and caveats: Among 5 or 6 TRBV segments more frequent in patients than controls were TRBV5-6, TRBV5-1 and TRBV20-1.

Incorporated into the TCR beta cDNA libraries were unique molecular identifiers, which served to reduce PCR and sequencing biases. TCRdb re-analysed the PCR reads in MiXCR, keeping a single row per CDR3 protein. The sample includes around 700,000 distinct CDR3 sequences, approximately 59% of them seen just once. Their antigens are not known. The specimen sequenced was blood. These receptors all come from a girl aged 2-9 years with multiple sclerosis.

V usage is TRBV7-9 and J usage is TRBJ2-1; 13 bases agree with TRBD2. V shed 1 base and J 5 bases; nucleotides not matched to a gene: 5. Germline CDR1 SEHNR, CDR2 FQNEAQ (reference sequence). There are 17 residues in the CDR3. In DNA form, the CDR3 reads TGTGCCAGCAGCTTAGAATTGACTAGCGGGGGGAACAATGAGCAGTTCTTC. Encoded protein: CASSLELTSGGNNEQFF.

This chain uses TRBV28 with TRBJ2-7; 11 bases match TRBD2. Germline V gene lookup returns CDR1 MDHEN and CDR2 SYDVKM. J gave up 0 bases and V 10 bases, and 5 bases lay outside the gene matches. CDR3 length: 14 residues. DNA of the CDR3: TGTGCCACCTCCGGGACTAGCGGCTCCTACGAGCAGTACTTC. Translated: CATSGTSGSYEQYF.

The chain is built from TRBV12-3 or TRBV12-4 and TRBJ2-7; 9 positions match TRBD2. The ends lost 6 bases at V and 5 bases at J; junction bases unmatched: 11. The CDR3 spans 15 residues. The CDR3, as DNA: TGTGCCAGCAGCAAATTTAGCGGGAGATCTAACGAGCAGTACTTC. This sequence encodes CASSKFSGRSNEQYF.

The gene calls are TRBV20-1 and TRBJ1-4, with D unclear. Germline CDR1 and CDR2: DFQATT and SNEGSKA (reference sequence). There are 15 residues in the CDR3. Trimming cost V 0 bases and J 0 bases, with 8 bases left between them. CDR3 nucleotides: TGCAGTGCTAGAGATTGGAGCGCAACTAATGAAAAACTGTTTTTT. Amino acids: CSARDWSATNEKLFF.

The rearrangement links TRBV10-3 to TRBJ2-3; the D is unclear. Germline-derived CDR1 and CDR2 are ENHRY and SYGVKD. The CDR3 is made up of 15 amino acids. V gave up 0 bases and J gave up 2 bases, with 9 bases separating them. DNA for the CDR3: TGTGCCATCAGTGAGTCGCTCCGACCCACAGATACGCAGTATTTT. This gives the protein CAISESLRPTDTQYF.

This clonotype has just a few counts. This chain joins TRBV5-6 and TRBJ2-1; 9 positions agree with TRBD2. The CDR3 runs to 16 residues. V dropped 2 bases and J dropped 5; count of bases not matched to a gene: 8. Per the germline V gene, CDR1 is SGHDT and CDR2 is YYEEEE. The CDR3, as DNA: TGTGCCAGCAGCTTCTTTACGACTAGCGGAAACAATGAGCAGTTCTTC. This sequence encodes CASSFFTTSGNNEQFF.

The rearrangement uses TRBV7-9 and TRBJ2-7; possible D gene TRBD1, 6 bases. The germline V gene has CDR1 SEHNR and CDR2 FQNEAQ (reference sequence). There are 13 residues in the CDR3. V gave up 6 bases and J gave up 5 bases, with 14 bases separating them. CDR3 loop: CASRSSRDNEQYF. DNA of the CDR3: TGTGCCAGCAGATCGTCCAGGGACAACGAGCAGTACTTC.

CDR3 sequence: CASSMTSGPADTQYF. For the CDR3, the DNA is TGTGCCAGCAGTATGACTAGCGGCCCAGCAGATACGCAGTATTTT. The V gene is TRBV12-3 or TRBV12-4, the J gene TRBJ2-3, with 9 nucleotides matching TRBD2. V shed 5 bases and J 4 bases; nucleotides not matched to a gene: 7. This CDR3 is built from 15 residues.

This clonotype was seen a single time. This chain joins TRBV12-3 or TRBV12-4 and TRBJ1-2; a possible D gene is TRBD1 (5 bases). The CDR3 sequence is 13 residues long. Trimming pared 4 bases from V and 4 bases from J, leaving 10 bases between. This chain's CDR3 is CASSSGPLYGYTF. The CDR3 DNA reads as TGTGCCAGCAGTTCGGGACCGCTCTATGGCTACACCTTC.

The V and J genes are TRBV15 and TRBJ1-1; no reliable D call. The V and J ends lost 1 base and 5 bases respectively, with 14 bases between them. CDR3 length equals 15 residues. Germline loops: CDR1 LNHNV, CDR2 YYDKDF (reference sequence). CDR3 nucleotides: TGTGCCACCAGCAGAGCGAAGGGAGGAGGTACTGAAGCTTTCTTT. It yields the protein CATSRAKGGGTEAFF.

In its sample, this clonotype was seen once. The V and J genes are TRBV10-2 and TRBJ2-2, with 7 bases that match TRBD1. Germline V gene lookup returns CDR1 WSHSY and CDR2 SAAADI. V lost 5 bases, J lost 4 bases, and 10 bases stayed unmatched. The CDR3 is 16 amino acids. This chain's CDR3 is CASSLGQLAPTGELFF. The DNA of the CDR3 is TGCGCCAGCAGTTTGGGACAGCTAGCCCCCACCGGGGAGCTGTTTTTT.

In this sample, this clonotype turned up a few times. This chain uses TRBV7-9 with TRBJ2-1; TRBD2 aligns across 9 bases. CDR3 length equals 13 residues. Trimming removed 4 bases from V and 8 bases from J; junction bases left unmatched: 3. Germline-derived CDR1 and CDR2 are SEHNR and FQNEAQ (reference sequence). The CDR3 protein is CASSSWTSDEQFF. As DNA, the CDR3 is TGTGCCAGCAGCTCATGGACTAGCGATGAGCAGTTCTTC.

J is TRBJ2-3 and V is TRBV12-3 or TRBV12-4, with TRBD1 matching 8 bases. Trimming took 5 bases from V and 6 from J; bases not matched to a gene: 13. CDR3 length: 16 amino acids. CDR3: CASSPQGRTGLDTQYF. The CDR3, as DNA: TGTGCCAGCAGTCCCCAGGGGAGGACAGGGCTTGATACGCAGTATTTT.